The text below deals with one TCR beta chain. This sample was included in a study of control samples from healthy donors and cancer patients. Profiling relied on immunoSEQ multiplex PCR, and the TCRdb table lists in-frame clones only, not all of them. The sample carries about 12,000 clones, roughly 88% recorded once. The CDR3 totals 15 residues. V dropped 7 bases and J dropped 7; count of bases not matched to a gene: 8. Germline V gene lookup returns CDR1 SGHTA and CDR2 FQGNSA. The V call is TRBV7-2, the J call TRBJ1-6, with 9 positions matching TRBD1. The sequencing input was formalin-fixed, paraffin-embedded tissue. The TCR comes from a male donor with melanoma. CDR3: CASNLQGARNSPLHF. The CDR3 nucleotides read TGTGCCAGCAACCTACAGGGGGCGAGGAATTCACCCCTCCACTTT.